The clone carrying this T cell receptor beta chain has just a few counts. The sample comes from a study of patients and donors after allogeneic stem cell transplantation. The CDR3 consists of 14 residues. V lost 7 bases and J 1 base, leaving 14 bases between the germline ends. TCRdb reprocessed the RT-PCR reads with MiXCR, giving one entry per CDR3 protein. The sample lists about 960,000 distinct CDR3 sequences, roughly 17% seen once, with 5% to 7.5% in the top ten. The source is a human donor who was either an allogeneic HSCT recipient or a stem cell or donor lymphocyte infusion donor (not recorded which). It is not recorded whose cells these are; they may come from a transplant donor. The sequenced material came from blood, either unsorted or a sorted T cell fraction (not recorded which). The chain links TRBV12-3 or TRBV12-4 to TRBJ2-7; possibly TRBD2 for D (6 bases). In DNA form, the CDR3 reads TGTGCCAGCACCCCCGGGACTGCGTCCTACGAGCAGTACTTC. Its translation is CASTPGTASYEQYF.